These T cell receptor beta chains were read from a single sample in a study of CD8 T cells in ankylosing spondylitis. TCRdb reanalysed the 5' RACE reads using MiXCR and keeps one entry per CDR3 protein. The repertoire includes under 250,000 distinct CDR3 sequences, 20% to 30% of them detected once, and 6.6% sits in the top ten. The material sequenced was blood, either unsorted or a sorted T cell fraction (not recorded which). These receptors came from a male donor with ankylosing spondylitis or in good health (not recorded which). CDR3s include the opening cysteine and the closing phenylalanine or tryptophan. Each record gives: CDR3 length, V gene, J gene, CDR3 protein.

length: 13
V: TRBV5-5
J: TRBJ1-1
CDR3: CASSLGEGTEAFF

length: 13
V: TRBV7-2
J: TRBJ2-2
CDR3: CASSSRSTGELFF

length: 12
V: TRBV29-1
J: TRBJ1-5
CDR3: CSVGSGGEPQHF

length: 12
V: TRBV29-1
J: TRBJ2-5
CDR3: CSVEKGDETQYF

length: 13
V: TRBV10-3
J: TRBJ2-3
CDR3: CAISREGTDTQYF

length: 14
V: TRBV7-2
J: TRBJ2-7
CDR3: CASSYDYYSYEQYF

length: 16
V: TRBV7-3
J: TRBJ2-3
CDR3: CASSLTSSGAGDTQYF

length: 15
V: TRBV5-1
J: TRBJ1-1
CDR3: CASSSPNEGRTEAFF

length: 13
V: TRBV29-1
J: TRBJ1-2
CDR3: CSVPDRGSYGYTF

length: 13
V: TRBV28
J: TRBJ1-3
CDR3: CASSLPQGWPRYF

length: 15
V: TRBV12-3/TRBV12-4
J: TRBJ2-1
CDR3: CASSRTRTPGNEQFF

length: 17
V: TRBV5-1
J: TRBJ2-1
CDR3: CASSLALGTSGDNEQFF

length: 14
V: TRBV12-3/TRBV12-4
J: TRBJ2-7
CDR3: CASSHTTGSYEQYF

length: 12
V: TRBV20-1
J: TRBJ2-1
CDR3: CSARASLDEQFF

length: 11
V: TRBV20-1
J: TRBJ2-5
CDR3: CSTKIEETQYF

length: 12
V: TRBV12-3/TRBV12-4
J: TRBJ1-1
CDR3: CASSTQNTEAFF

length: 13
V: TRBV20-1
J: TRBJ2-3
CDR3: CSATNLKKDTQYF

length: 18
V: TRBV4-2
J: TRBJ2-3
CDR3: CASSQGLAGGHRADTQYF

length: 13
V: TRBV29-1
J: TRBJ2-3
CDR3: CSARQGFTDTQYF

length: 14
V: TRBV11-2
J: TRBJ2-3
CDR3: CASRPGLAGDTQYF

length: 19
V: TRBV28
J: TRBJ2-2
CDR3: CASSFLGGRQGTNTGELFF

length: 14
V: TRBV19
J: TRBJ2-6
CDR3: CASRQGYWANVLTF

length: 16
V: TRBV10-3
J: TRBJ2-2
CDR3: CAISDRLAANTGELFF

length: 16
V: TRBV5-1
J: TRBJ1-1
CDR3: CASSSDANRAKTEAFF